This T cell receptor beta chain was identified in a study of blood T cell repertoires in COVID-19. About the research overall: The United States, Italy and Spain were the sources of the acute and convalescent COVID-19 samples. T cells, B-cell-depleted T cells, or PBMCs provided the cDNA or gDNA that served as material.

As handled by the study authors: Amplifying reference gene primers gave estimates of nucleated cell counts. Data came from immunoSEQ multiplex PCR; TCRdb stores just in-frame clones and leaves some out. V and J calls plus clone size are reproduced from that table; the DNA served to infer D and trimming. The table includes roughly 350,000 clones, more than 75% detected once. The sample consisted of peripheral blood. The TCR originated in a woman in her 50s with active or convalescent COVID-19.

CDR3 loop: CASSQERGQGANSPLHF. In DNA, the CDR3 is TGCGCCAGCAGCCAAGAGAGAGGACAGGGGGCTAATTCACCCCTCCACTTT. The chain joins TRBV4-3 to TRBJ1-6; 11 bases match TRBD1. The CDR3 contains 17 residues. With V trimmed by 0 bases and J by 6 bases, 4 bases remained unmatched. CDR1 is LGHNA and CDR2 is YSLEER in the germline V gene.